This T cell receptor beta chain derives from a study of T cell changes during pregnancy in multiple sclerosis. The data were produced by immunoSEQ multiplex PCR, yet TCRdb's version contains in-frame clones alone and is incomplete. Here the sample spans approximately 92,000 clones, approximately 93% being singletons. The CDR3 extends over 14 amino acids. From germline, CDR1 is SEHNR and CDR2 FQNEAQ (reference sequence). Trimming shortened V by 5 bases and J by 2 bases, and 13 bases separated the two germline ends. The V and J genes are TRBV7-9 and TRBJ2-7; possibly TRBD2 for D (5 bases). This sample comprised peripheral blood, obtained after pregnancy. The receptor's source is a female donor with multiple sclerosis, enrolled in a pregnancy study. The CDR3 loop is CASSPRGTAYEQYF. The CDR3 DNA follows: TGTGCCAGCAGCCCCCGGGGAACTGCCTACGAGCAGTACTTC.